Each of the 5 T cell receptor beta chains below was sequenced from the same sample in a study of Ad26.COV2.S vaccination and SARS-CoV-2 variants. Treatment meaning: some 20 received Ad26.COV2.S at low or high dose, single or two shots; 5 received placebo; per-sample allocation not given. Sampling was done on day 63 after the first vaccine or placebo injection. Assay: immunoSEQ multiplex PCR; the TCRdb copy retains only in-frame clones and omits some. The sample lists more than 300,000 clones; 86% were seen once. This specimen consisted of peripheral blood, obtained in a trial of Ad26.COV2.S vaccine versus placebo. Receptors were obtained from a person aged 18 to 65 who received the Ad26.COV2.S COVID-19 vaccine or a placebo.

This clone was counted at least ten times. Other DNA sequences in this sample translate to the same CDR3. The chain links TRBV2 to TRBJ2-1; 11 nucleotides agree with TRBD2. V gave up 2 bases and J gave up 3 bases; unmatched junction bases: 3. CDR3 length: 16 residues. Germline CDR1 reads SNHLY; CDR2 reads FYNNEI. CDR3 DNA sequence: TGTGCCAGCAGTGAATCAACTAGCGGGAGCTACAATGAGCAGTTCTTC. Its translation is CASSESTSGSYNEQFF.

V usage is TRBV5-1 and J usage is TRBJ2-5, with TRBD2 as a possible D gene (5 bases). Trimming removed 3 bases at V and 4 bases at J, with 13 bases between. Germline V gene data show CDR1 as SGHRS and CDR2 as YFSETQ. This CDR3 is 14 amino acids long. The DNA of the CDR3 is TGCGCCAGCAGCTGGACCGGAGGACGAGAGACCCAGTACTTC. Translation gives CASSWTGGRETQYF.

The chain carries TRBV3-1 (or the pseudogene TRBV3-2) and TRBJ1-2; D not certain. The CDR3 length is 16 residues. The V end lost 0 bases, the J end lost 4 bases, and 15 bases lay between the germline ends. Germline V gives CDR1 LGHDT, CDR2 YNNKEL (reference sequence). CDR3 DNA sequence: TGTGCCAGCAGCCAAGATTCCTCGGGGTCCGTCTATGGCTACACCTTC. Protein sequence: CASSQDSSGSVYGYTF.

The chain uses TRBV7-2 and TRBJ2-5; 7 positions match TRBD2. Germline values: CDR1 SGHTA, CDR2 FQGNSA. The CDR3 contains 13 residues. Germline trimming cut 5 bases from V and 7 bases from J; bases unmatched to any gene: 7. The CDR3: CASSLGLDRTQYF. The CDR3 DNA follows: TGTGCCAGCAGCCTCGGACTAGATCGGACCCAGTACTTC.

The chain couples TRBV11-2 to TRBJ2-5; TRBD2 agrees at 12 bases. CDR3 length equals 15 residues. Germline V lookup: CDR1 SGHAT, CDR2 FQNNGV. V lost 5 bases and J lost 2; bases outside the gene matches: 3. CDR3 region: CASSLLAGGQETQYF. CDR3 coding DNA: TGTGCCAGCAGCCTACTAGCGGGGGGACAAGAGACCCAGTACTTC.